This T cell receptor (beta chain) was sequenced during a study of post-analysis software for immune sequencing data. Researchers reported that TCR beta cDNA libraries carried unique molecular identifiers. TCRdb called the PCR reads again in MiXCR, with one record for every CDR3 protein. The data contain fewer than 600,000 distinct CDR3 sequences, approximately 45% of them singletons. The germline V gene has CDR1 DFQATT and CDR2 SNEGSKA (reference sequence). J gave up 1 base and V 1 base, and 6 bases lay outside the gene matches. The CDR3 sequence is 15 residues long. Overall study results and limits: Comparison with controls showed significantly lower normalized Chao1 diversity in multiple sclerosis patients. In patients, about five TRBV segments were more frequent than in controls, with TRBV5-6, TRBV5-1 and TRBV20-1 among them.

A remark on this clonotype: The antigen remains undetermined.

The chain is built from TRBV20-1 and TRBJ1-1; 7 nucleotides match TRBD1. The source is a girl under 18 with multiple sclerosis. The material sequenced was blood. The CDR3 DNA sequence: TGCAGTGCTAGAGGAACCGGGACAGCGAACACTGAAGCTTTCTTT. Translating it yields CSARGTGTANTEAFF.